The following is a TCR beta chain sequence with its context. Participants came from roughly 25 US areas, aged roughly 18 to 89 years. In assigning cohorts, the study relied on participant-reported clinical history. The CDR3 sequence is 16 residues long. The junction had 5 bases not matched to a gene; V was cut back by 4 bases and J by 2 bases. Germline V gene data show CDR1 as LGHDT and CDR2 as YNNKEL (reference sequence). How the authors handled the data: Reference gene primer amplification gave nucleated cell count estimates. This table comes from immunoSEQ multiplex PCR, and its TCRdb copy is limited to in-frame clones, with some not included. V and J calls plus clone size are reproduced from that table; the DNA served to infer D and trimming. The table includes 350,000 to 400,000 clones, approximately 90% detected once. This sample is part of a study of blood T cell repertoires in COVID-19. Study context: T cells, B-cell-depleted T cells, or PBMCs provided the cDNA or gDNA that served as material.

V is TRBV3-1 (or the pseudogene TRBV3-2) and J is TRBJ2-3, with 11 bases that match TRBD2. Material for sequencing was PBMCs or T cells enriched from blood (not recorded which). The TCR sequence derives from a woman aged 30 to 39 with acute COVID-19. The CDR3 sequence is CASSPGTSGITDTQYF. The CDR3 region has the DNA TGTGCCAGCAGCCCGGGGACTAGCGGAATCACAGATACGCAGTATTTT.